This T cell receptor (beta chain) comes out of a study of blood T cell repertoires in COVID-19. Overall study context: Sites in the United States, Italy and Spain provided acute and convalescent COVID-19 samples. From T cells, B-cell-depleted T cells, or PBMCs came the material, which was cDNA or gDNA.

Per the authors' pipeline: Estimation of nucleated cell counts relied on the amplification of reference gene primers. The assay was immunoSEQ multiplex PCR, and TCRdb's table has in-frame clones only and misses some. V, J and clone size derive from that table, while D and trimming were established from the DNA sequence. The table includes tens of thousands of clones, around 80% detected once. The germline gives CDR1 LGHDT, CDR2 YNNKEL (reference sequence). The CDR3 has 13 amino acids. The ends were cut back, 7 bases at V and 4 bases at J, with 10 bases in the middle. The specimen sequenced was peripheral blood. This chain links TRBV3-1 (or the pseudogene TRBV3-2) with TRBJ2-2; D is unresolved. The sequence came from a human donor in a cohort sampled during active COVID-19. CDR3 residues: CASTPRSTGELFF. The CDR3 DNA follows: TGTGCCAGCACCCCTCGGTCCACCGGGGAGCTGTTTTTT.